A few counts support the clone carrying this T cell receptor beta chain. This sample stems from a study of blood T cell repertoires in COVID-19. Across the whole study: COVID-19 samples from acute and convalescent phases originated in the United States, Italy and Spain. In each case, the material was cDNA or gDNA derived from T cells, B-cell-depleted T cells, or PBMCs.

In the authors' workflow: It was from reference gene primer amplification that nucleated cell counts were estimated. Method: immunoSEQ multiplex PCR; TCRdb's copy keeps in-frame clones and lacks some. V and J calls and clone size are copied from that table; D and trimming were computed from the DNA. The profile shows some 130,000 clones, roughly 84% of them singletons. This CDR3 spans 14 amino acids. Trimming pared 5 bases from V and 5 bases from J, leaving 16 bases between. CDR1 is SGHRS, CDR2 YFSETQ, per germline. The V call is TRBV5-1, the J call TRBJ2-5; a weak D match, TRBD1 (7 bases). Specimen: peripheral blood. The TCR originated in a woman aged 25 to 45 who had recovered from COVID-19. Here the CDR3 DNA reads TGCGCCAGCAGTCCAGGGGGGTATCGGGAGACCCAGTACTTC. It translates to CASSPGGYRETQYF.